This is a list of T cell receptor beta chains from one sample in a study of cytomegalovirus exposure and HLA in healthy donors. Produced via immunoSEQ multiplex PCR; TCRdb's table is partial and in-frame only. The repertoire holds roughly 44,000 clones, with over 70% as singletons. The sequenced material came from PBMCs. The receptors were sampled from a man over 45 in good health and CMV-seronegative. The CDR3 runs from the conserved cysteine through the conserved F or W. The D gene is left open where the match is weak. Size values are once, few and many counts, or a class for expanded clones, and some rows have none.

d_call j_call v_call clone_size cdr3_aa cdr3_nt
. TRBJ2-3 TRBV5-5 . CASSLTRGPDTQYF TGTGCCAGCAGCCTGACTAGGGGGCCAGATACGCAGTATTTT
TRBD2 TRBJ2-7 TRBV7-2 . CASSFGLATPEQYF TGTGCCAGCAGCTTCGGACTAGCGACCCCCGAGCAGTACTTC
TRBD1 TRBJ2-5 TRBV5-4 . CASGLGQEQETQYF TGTGCCAGCGGCTTGGGACAGGAGCAAGAGACCCAGTACTTC
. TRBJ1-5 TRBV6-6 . CASSTGTLQPQHF TGTGCCAGCAGTACTGGGACTTTACAGCCCCAGCATTTT
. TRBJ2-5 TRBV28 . CASSTYGEYQETQYF TGTGCCAGCAGTACGTACGGGGAGTATCAAGAGACCCAGTACTTC
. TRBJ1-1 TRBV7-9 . CASSLEALGNTEAFF TGTGCCAGCAGCTTAGAAGCGTTGGGGAACACTGAAGCTTTCTTT
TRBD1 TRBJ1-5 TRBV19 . CASMGNRGWSNQPQHF TGTGCCAGTATGGGGAACAGGGGATGGAGCAATCAGCCCCAGCATTTT
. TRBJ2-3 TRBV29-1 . CSVEGWGDTDTQYF TGCAGCGTAGAAGGATGGGGGGACACAGATACGCAGTATTTT
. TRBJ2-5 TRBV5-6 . CASRSVANQETQYF TGTGCCAGCAGATCCGTAGCGAATCAAGAGACCCAGTACTTC
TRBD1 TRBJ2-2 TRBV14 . CASSRRILGQYTGELFF TGTGCCAGCAGCCGACGAATATTGGGACAGTACACCGGGGAGCTGTTTTTT
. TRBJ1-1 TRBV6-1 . CASSLGLGGNTEAFF TGTGCCAGCAGTTTAGGGCTGGGGGGGAACACTGAAGCTTTCTTT
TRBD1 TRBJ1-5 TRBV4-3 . CASSQDWGQNNQPQHF TGCGCCAGCAGCCAAGATTGGGGACAGAACAATCAGCCCCAGCATTTT
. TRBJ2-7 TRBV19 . CASSIGRDYEQYF TGTGCCAGTAGTATCGGGCGGGACTACGAGCAGTACTTC
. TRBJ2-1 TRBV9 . CASSVGGGNNEQFF TGTGCCAGCAGCGTAGGTGGCGGTAACAATGAGCAGTTCTTC
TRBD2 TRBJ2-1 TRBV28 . CASSSSGASYNEQFF TGTGCCAGCAGTTCCAGCGGGGCCTCCTACAATGAGCAGTTCTTC
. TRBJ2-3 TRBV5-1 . CASSLEGSGPDTQYF TGCGCCAGCAGCTTGGAGGGTAGCGGACCAGATACGCAGTATTTT
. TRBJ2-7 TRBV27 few CASRGQTLSYEQYF TGTGCCAGCAGGGGACAAACTTTATCCTACGAGCAGTACTTC
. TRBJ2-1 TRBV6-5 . CASSRKRTVDNEQFF TGTGCCAGCAGCAGGAAGAGGACAGTAGACAATGAGCAGTTCTTC
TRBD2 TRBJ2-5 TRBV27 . CASRRSGSGQETQYF TGTGCCAGCAGGCGGAGTGGTAGCGGGCAAGAGACCCAGTACTTC
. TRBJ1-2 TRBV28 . CASSPPQATYGYTF TGTGCCAGCAGTCCTCCCCAAGCCACCTATGGCTACACCTTC
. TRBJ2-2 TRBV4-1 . CASSQEGTLNTGELFF TGCGCCAGCAGCCAAGAAGGGACACTTAACACCGGGGAGCTGTTTTTT
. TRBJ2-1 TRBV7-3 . CASSAREYNEQFF TGTGCCAGCAGCGCCAGGGAATACAATGAGCAGTTCTTC